These 10 T cell receptor beta chains share one sample of origin, sequenced in a study of Graves' ophthalmopathy and Graves' hyperthyroidism. RNA transcripts served as template for amplifying TCR beta CDR3 sequences. Following a first-round RT-PCR that used HTBI primers, a second-round multiplex PCR was carried out. TCRdb re-called the multiplex PCR reads with MiXCR, one entry per CDR3 protein. The sample shows over 40,000 distinct CDR3 sequences, 50% of them seen only once. The sequenced material came from peripheral blood. The receptors here all came from an adult man with Graves' ophthalmopathy.

The J gene is TRBJ1-1, the V gene TRBV10-3; unclear D gene. Germline CDR1 ENHRY, CDR2 SYGVKD. The germline V and J ends were trimmed by 4 bases and 7 bases, with 7 bases remaining between them. CDR3 length: 11 residues. The CDR3 sequence is CAISGVGEAFF. DNA for the CDR3: TGTGCCATCAGTGGGGTGGGTGAAGCTTTCTTT.

The chain links TRBV20-1 to TRBJ1-2; D might be TRBD1 (5 bases). This CDR3 has 14 amino acids. The germline V and J ends were trimmed by 0 bases and 0 bases, with 8 bases remaining between them. Per germline, CDR1 DFQATT and CDR2 SNEGSKA (reference sequence). The CDR3 coding sequence is TGCAGTGCTAGAGACAGGGACCCTAACTATGGCTACACCTTC. This encodes CSARDRDPNYGYTF.

Remarks on this clonotype: A much larger clone is a single base away; this may be a read error. This CDR3 is CASSQGTEVLSGNTIYF. The CDR3 region has the DNA TGCGCCAGCAGCCAAGGGACCGAGGTACTCTCTGGAAACACCATATATTTT. The rearrangement uses TRBV4-1 and TRBJ1-3; no clear D gene. V gave up 1 base and J gave up 0 bases, with 13 bases separating them. The CDR3 runs 17 residues. CDR1 and CDR2 from the germline V gene are MGHRA and YSYEKL.

Within the sample, this clonotype is medium-sized (0.01 to 0.1%). This chain joins TRBV15 and TRBJ2-5, with D maybe TRBD1 (6 bases). Trimming took 3 bases from V and 0 from J, leaving 14 bases between them. From germline, CDR1 is LNHNV and CDR2 YYDKDF (reference sequence). This CDR3 region has 16 residues. CDR3 DNA: TGTGCCACCAGCAGGGGCGGACAGTTATACCAAGAGACCCAGTACTTC. Its translation is CATSRGGQLYQETQYF.

This chain uses TRBV5-1 with TRBJ1-2; no clear D gene. The CDR3 is made up of 13 amino acids. V was clipped by 4 bases and J by 4 bases, with 11 bases between them. Germline CDR1 and CDR2: SGHRS and YFSETQ. As DNA, the CDR3 is TGCGCCAGCAGCGGTGGGAGCACCTATGGCTACACCTTC. It is translated as CASSGGSTYGYTF.

The V gene is TRBV9, the J gene TRBJ2-3; no clear D. Germline-derived CDR1 and CDR2 are SGDLS and YYNGEE. The CDR3 covers 17 residues. Trimming took off 0 bases at V and 6 bases at J, with 20 bases between the two ends. CDR3 sequence (DNA): TGTGCCAGCAGCGTAGAGATGGGTCGTAGCCGCGAGGATACGCAGTATTTT. This codes for CASSVEMGRSREDTQYF.

This clonotype was seen once. V usage is TRBV20-1 and J usage is TRBJ1-5; D is ambiguous. Trimming shortened V by 6 bases and J by 10 bases, and 28 bases separated the two germline ends. The CDR3 is made up of 16 amino acids. Germline CDR1 DFQATT, CDR2 SNEGSKA (reference sequence). This CDR3 reads CSANPTPQQPRPPQHF. In DNA, the CDR3 is TGCAGTGCCAACCCGACACCCCAGCAGCCCCGTCCCCCCCAGCATTTT.

The chain employs TRBV5-6 and TRBJ2-3; no firm D call. The length of the CDR3 is 14 residues. Germline V CDR1 and CDR2: SGHDT, YYEEEE. V lost 0 bases and J 6 bases, leaving 11 bases between the germline ends. Here the CDR3 DNA reads TGTGCCAGCAGCTTGGGTGCAGGATCGGATACGCAGTATTTT. Translating it yields CASSLGAGSDTQYF.

Ten or more counts support this clonotype. V usage is TRBV2 and J usage is TRBJ2-3; D unresolved. Looked up from germline, CDR1 is SNHLY and CDR2 is FYNNEI. This CDR3 comprises 15 residues. Trimming shortened V by 3 bases and J by 1 base, and 11 bases separated the two germline ends. The CDR3 spells CASSDNDRGTDTQYF. The DNA for the CDR3 is TGTGCCAGCAGTGACAATGACCGGGGCACAGATACGCAGTATTTT.

This clonotype was found a few times. V gene TRBV7-6 combines with J gene TRBJ1-2, with no clear D. The germline gives CDR1 SGHVS, CDR2 FNYEAQ. The CDR3 loop spans 14 amino acids. With 3 bases removed from V and 5 bases from J, the gap between germline ends came to 13 bases. The CDR3 spells CASSLDGALYGYTF. CDR3 in DNA: TGTGCCAGCAGCTTGGACGGTGCGTTATATGGCTACACCTTC.